This T cell receptor beta chain was identified during a study of T-cell reconstitution after alpha-beta-depleted transplantation in children. This clonotype has only a few counts. Its matching antigen is unknown. Study-wide results and caveats: For some patients, TCRbeta diversity was high at day 60 because of recipient T cells and thymic progenitors that survived. At around two months after transplant, the alpha-beta T cells were reportedly derived from several hundred expanded clones that came from non-depleted graft cells. A year post-transplant, T-cell counts and diversity derived mostly from newly produced T cells.

This sample's TCRbeta library carried unique molecular identifier barcodes. TCRdb recomputed calls from the PCR reads with MiXCR, one row per CDR3 protein. The sample lists fewer than 85,000 distinct CDR3 sequences, roughly 13% seen once, with about 30% in the top ten. The CDR3 spans 15 residues. In germline, CDR1 is LNHNV, CDR2 YYDKDF (reference sequence). V dropped 1 base and J dropped 3 bases, with 12 bases sitting between them. This clonotype was obtained from a male patient aged 2 to 9 who had a stem cell transplant for acute lymphoblastic leukemia, so the T cells may come from the graft donor. The source material was PBMCs, mostly from graft donor cells, sampled 180 days after TCRalphabeta/CD19-depleted stem cell transplant. The chain recombines TRBV15 with TRBJ1-2, with D possibly being TRBD1 (6 bases). The CDR3 region has the DNA TGTGCCACCAGCAGAGCACAGGGCCGACACTATGGCTACACCTTC. This gives the protein CATSRAQGRHYGYTF.